The present TCR beta chain was sequenced within a study of shared clonotypes between healthy human individuals. Study-level background: Two women and a few men aged 18 to 49 made up the donors.

Libraries were prepared by immunoSEQ multiplex PCR; TCRdb keeps only in-frame clonotypes and omits some of them. The sample shows nearly 750,000 clones, about two thirds of them seen only once. The CDR3 spans 15 residues. Germline CDR1 is SGHTA and CDR2 is FQGTGA. Trimming took off 5 bases at V and 3 bases at J, with 13 bases between the two ends. This rearrangement joins TRBV7-3 to TRBJ2-2; D is perhaps TRBD1 or TRBD2 (5 bases each). Sequenced input: memory CD4+ T cells sorted from blood. Subset defined: CD45RA-negative fraction. This TCR was recovered from a woman aged 25 to 39 in good health. The CDR3 sequence: CASSQGTVDTGELFF. CDR3 DNA: TGTGCCAGCAGCCAAGGGACGGTAGACACCGGGGAGCTGTTTTTT.